This entry features one T cell receptor (beta chain) sequence. Random hexamers served to reverse transcribe roughly 0.45 to 1 ug RNA. Each CDR3 protein gets one entry after TCRdb re-called the immunoSEQ multiplex PCR reads with MiXCR. In the table there are 200,000 or so distinct CDR3 sequences, around 93% of which are singletons. These data belong to a study of CD8 T cells in Susac syndrome. The receptor's source is a human donor with Susac syndrome. The sample consisted of CD8+ T cells from PBMCs.

The CDR3 DNA reads TGTGCCAGCAGTCGTCATACCGGGCAAGGACCACGCGAGCAGTACTTC. Translated, it gives CASSRHTGQGPREQYF. J is TRBJ2-7 and V is TRBV6-2 or TRBV6-3, with D unresolved. Germline lookup yields CDR1 MNHEY and CDR2 SVGEGT. The CDR3 is 16 residues long. The V end was cut by 5 bases, the J end by 6 bases, with 23 bases between.